The source of this T cell receptor beta chain is a study of cytomegalovirus exposure and HLA in healthy donors. CDR3 length: 16 amino acids. Germline V lookup: CDR1 MDHEN, CDR2 SYDVKM. The V segment lost 5 bases and the J segment 3 bases; nucleotides outside the gene matches: 6. Primers for the PCR totalled 60 Vbeta and 13 Jbeta. Here immunoSEQ multiplex PCR was the method, and the copy in TCRdb shows in-frame clones only, minus some. The repertoire consists of about 96,000 clones, with roughly 74% occurring once and the leading ten covering 13% to 15%. The sample was PBMCs. This sequence was found in a woman in her seventies in good health and CMV-seropositive. This chain links TRBV28 with TRBJ1-4; TRBD1 aligns across 10 bases. The DNA of the CDR3 is TGTGCCAGCAGTCCGGGACAGGGGAAGGCTAATGAAAAACTGTTTTTT. Encoded protein: CASSPGQGKANEKLFF. The full variable domain, rest sourced from reference TRBV28 and TRBJ1-4, is DVKVTQSSRYLVKRTGEKVFLECVQDMDHENMFWYRQDPGLGLRLIYFSYDVKMKEKGDIPEGYSVSREKKERFSLILESASTNQTSMYLCASSPGQGKANEKLFFGSGTQLSVL.